The present T cell receptor (beta chain) was sequenced within a study of response to subunit inactivated influenza vaccine. MiXCR, run by TCRdb on the RT-PCR reads, gives a single entry per CDR3 protein. The table lists around 200,000 distinct CDR3 sequences, around an eighth of them singletons. Turning to this clonotype: The target antigen is unknown.

V was pared by 3 bases and J by 8 bases, with 11 bases between. CDR1 is MNHEY, CDR2 SMNVEV, per germline (reference sequence). The CDR3 covers 13 residues. The study's findings and limits: The authors offered the suggestion that each seasonal influenza vaccination recruits few new T cells.

The sample consisted of CD8+ T cells sorted from PBMCs, taken about 5 days after vaccination. The chain combines TRBV27 with TRBJ2-1; the D gene is possibly TRBD2 (5 bases). The sequence derives from a man aged 45 to 65 who received an inactivated influenza vaccine. CDR3 sequence: CASSLRVGYEQFF. CDR3 nucleotides: TGTGCCAGCAGTTTGAGGGTTGGGTATGAGCAGTTCTTC.